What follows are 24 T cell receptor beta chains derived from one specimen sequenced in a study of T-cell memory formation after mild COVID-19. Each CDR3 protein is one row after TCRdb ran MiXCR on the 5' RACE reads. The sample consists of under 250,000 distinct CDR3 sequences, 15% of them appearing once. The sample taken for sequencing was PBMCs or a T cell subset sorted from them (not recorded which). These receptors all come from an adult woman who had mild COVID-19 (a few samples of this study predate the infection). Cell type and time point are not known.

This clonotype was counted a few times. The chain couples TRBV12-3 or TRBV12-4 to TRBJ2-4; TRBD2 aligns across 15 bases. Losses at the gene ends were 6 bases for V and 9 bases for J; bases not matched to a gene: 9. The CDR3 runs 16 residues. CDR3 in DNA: TGTGCCAGCAGACAGAGGACTAGCGGGGGGGCCGGCATTCAGTACTTC. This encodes CASRQRTSGGAGIQYF.

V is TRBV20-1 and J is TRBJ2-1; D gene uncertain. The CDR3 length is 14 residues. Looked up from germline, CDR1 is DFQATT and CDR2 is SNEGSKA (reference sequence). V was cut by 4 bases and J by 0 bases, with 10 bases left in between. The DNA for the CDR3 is TGCAGTGCTACTGACTCGTCCTCCTACAATGAGCAGTTCTTC. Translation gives CSATDSSSYNEQFF.

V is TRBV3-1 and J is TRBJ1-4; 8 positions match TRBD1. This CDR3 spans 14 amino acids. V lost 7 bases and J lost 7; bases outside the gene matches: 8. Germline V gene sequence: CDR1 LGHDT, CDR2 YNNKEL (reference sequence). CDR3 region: CASTPGGLGEKLFF. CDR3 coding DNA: TGTGCCAGCACCCCAGGGGGCCTGGGTGAAAAACTGTTTTTT.

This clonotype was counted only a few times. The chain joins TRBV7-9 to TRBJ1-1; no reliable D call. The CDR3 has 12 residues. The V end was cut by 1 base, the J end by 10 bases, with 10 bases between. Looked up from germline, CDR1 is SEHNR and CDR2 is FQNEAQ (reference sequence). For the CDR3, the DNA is TGTGCCAGCAGCTTAGAGGCAGGACGAGCTTTCTTT. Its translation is CASSLEAGRAFF.

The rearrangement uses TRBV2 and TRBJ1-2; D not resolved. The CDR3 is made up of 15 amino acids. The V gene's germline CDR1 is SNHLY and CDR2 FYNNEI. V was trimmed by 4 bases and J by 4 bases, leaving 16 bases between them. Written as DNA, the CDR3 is TGTGCCAGCAGTGTGAGGGTGGGGTATGGCTATGGCTACACCTTC. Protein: CASSVRVGYGYGYTF.

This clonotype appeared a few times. The CDR3 is CASRDDRGGDTQYF. CDR3 in DNA: TGCGCCAGCAGGGACGACAGGGGAGGGGATACGCAGTATTTT. The chain combines TRBV5-1 with TRBJ2-3; TRBD1 might be the D (8 bases). The CDR3 totals 14 residues. CDR1 SGHRS and CDR2 YFSETQ come from the germline V gene. Deletions cut 5 bases from V and 6 bases from J, with 16 bases between.

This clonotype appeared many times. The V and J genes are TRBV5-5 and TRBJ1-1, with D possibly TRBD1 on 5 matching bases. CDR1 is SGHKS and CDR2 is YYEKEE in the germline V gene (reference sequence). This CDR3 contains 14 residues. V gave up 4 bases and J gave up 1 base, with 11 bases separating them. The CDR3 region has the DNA TGTGCCAGCAGCAAGCAGAGGGGGAACACTGAAGCTTTCTTT. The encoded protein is CASSKQRGNTEAFF.

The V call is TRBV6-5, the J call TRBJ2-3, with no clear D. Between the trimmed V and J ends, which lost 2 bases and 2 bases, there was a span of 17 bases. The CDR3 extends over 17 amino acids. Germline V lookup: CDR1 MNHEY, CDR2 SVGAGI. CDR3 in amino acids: CASSYQPDRLPTDTQYF. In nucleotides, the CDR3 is TGTGCCAGCAGTTACCAGCCTGACCGGCTACCCACAGATACGCAGTATTTT.

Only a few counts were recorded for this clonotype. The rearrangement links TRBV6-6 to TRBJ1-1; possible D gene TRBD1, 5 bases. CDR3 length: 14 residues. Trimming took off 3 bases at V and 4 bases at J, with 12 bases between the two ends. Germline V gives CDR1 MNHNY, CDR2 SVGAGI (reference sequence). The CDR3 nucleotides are TGTGCCAGCAGTTATTCGAACGGGGGCACTGAAGCTTTCTTT. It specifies CASSYSNGGTEAFF.

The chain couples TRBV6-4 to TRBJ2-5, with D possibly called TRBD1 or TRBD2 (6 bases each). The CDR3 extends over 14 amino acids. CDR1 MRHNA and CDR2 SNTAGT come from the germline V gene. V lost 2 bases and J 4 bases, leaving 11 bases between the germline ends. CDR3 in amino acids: CASSDKGGGETQYF. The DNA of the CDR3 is TGTGCCAGCAGTGACAAGGGGGGTGGAGAGACCCAGTACTTC.

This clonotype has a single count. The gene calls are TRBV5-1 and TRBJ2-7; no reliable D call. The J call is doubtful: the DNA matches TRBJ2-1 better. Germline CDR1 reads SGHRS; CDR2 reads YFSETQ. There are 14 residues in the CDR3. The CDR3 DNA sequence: TGCGCCACCGACTCCTTCTCACCCCCGGTCGAGCAGTTCTTC. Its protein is CATDSFSPPVEQFF.

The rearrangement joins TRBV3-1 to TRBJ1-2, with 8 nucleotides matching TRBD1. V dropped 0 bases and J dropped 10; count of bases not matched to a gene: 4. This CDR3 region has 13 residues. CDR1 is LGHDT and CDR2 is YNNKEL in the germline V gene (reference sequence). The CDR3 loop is CASSQDRGLVYTF. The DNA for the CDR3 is TGTGCCAGCAGCCAAGACAGGGGGCTAGTCTACACCTTC.

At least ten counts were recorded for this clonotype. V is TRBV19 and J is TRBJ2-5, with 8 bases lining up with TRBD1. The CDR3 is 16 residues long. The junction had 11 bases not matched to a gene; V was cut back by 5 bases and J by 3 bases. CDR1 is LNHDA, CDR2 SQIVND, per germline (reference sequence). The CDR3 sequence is CASSDRWTGRKETQYF. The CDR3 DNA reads TGTGCCAGTAGTGACCGATGGACAGGGAGGAAAGAGACCCAGTACTTC.

CDR3 DNA: TGTGCCAGCAGCTATAAAAGACACAGGGATATTGAAGAGACCCAGTACTTC. Its translation is CASSYKRHRDIEETQYF. This chain uses TRBV13 with TRBJ2-5, with a tentative D call TRBD1 (6 bases). V was clipped by 4 bases and J by 3 bases, with 21 bases between them. Germline V gene data show CDR1 as PRHDT and CDR2 as FYEKMQ (reference sequence). The CDR3 is 17 amino acids.

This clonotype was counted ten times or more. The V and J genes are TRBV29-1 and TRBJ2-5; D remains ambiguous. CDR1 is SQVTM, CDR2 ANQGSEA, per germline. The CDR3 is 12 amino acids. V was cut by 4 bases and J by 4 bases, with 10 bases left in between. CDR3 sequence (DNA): TGCAGCGTTGCCCCCAAAGGAGAGACCCAGTACTTC. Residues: CSVAPKGETQYF.

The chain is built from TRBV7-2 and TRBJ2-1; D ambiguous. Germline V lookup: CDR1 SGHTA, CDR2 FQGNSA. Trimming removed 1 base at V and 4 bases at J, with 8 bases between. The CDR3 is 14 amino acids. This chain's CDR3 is CASSLGPLYNEQFF. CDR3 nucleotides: TGTGCCAGCAGCTTAGGACCCCTATACAATGAGCAGTTCTTC. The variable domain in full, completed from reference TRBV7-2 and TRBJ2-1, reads GAGVSQSPSNKVTEKGKDVELRCDPISGHTALYWYRQSLGQGLEFLIYFQGNSAPDKSGLPSDRFSAERTGGSVSTLTIQRTQQEDSAVYLCASSLGPLYNEQFFGPGTRLTVL.

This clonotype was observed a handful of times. CDR3 sequence reads: CSATRPGQNYGYTF. In DNA, the CDR3 is TGCAGTGCTACACGGCCGGGACAGAACTATGGCTACACCTTC. The genes are TRBV20-1 and TRBJ1-2, with TRBD1 identical over 7 bases. The CDR3 sequence is 14 residues long. V lost 4 bases, J lost 2 bases, and 7 bases stayed unmatched. Germline lookup yields CDR1 DFQATT and CDR2 SNEGSKA (reference sequence).

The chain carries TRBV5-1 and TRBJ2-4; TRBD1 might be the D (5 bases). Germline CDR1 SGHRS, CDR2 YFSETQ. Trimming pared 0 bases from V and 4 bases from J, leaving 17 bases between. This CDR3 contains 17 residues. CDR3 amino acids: CASSLANRGRSKNIQYF. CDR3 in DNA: TGCGCCAGCAGCTTGGCCAATAGGGGCCGTTCTAAAAACATTCAGTACTTC.

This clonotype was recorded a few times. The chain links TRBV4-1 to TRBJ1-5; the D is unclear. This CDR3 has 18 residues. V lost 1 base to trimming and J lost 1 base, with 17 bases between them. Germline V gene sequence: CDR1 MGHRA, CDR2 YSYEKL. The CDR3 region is CASSQGVVYGVSNQPQHF. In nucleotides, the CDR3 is TGCGCCAGCAGCCAAGGGGTCGTGTACGGGGTCAGCAATCAGCCCCAGCATTTT.

The CDR3 sequence is CAWSVGGQETQYF. In DNA, the CDR3 is TGTGCCTGGAGTGTAGGAGGGCAAGAGACCCAGTACTTC. The chain joins TRBV30 to TRBJ2-5, with TRBD2 as a possible D gene (6 bases). Trimming removed 0 bases at V and 2 bases at J, with 7 bases between. The germline V gene encodes CDR1 GTSNPN and CDR2 SVGIG (reference sequence). This CDR3 has 13 residues.

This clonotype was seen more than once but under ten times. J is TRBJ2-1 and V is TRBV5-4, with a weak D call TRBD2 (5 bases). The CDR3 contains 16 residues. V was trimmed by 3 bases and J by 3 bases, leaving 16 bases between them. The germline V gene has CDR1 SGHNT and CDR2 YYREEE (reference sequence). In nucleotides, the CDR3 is TGTGCCAGCAGCTCCAGAAGCGGAAACGTCTACAATGAGCAGTTCTTC. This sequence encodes CASSSRSGNVYNEQFF.

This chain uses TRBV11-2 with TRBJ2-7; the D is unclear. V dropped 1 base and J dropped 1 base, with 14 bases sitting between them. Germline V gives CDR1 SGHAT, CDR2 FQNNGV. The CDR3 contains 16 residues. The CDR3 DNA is TGTGCCAGCAGCTTAGCGGCTAGAAGTCAATCCTACGAGCAGTACTTC. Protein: CASSLAARSQSYEQYF.

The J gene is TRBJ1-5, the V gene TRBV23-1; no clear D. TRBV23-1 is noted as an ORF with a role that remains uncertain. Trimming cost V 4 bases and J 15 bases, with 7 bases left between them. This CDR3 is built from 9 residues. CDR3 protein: CASSLDGHF. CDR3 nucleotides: TGCGCCAGCAGTCTTGATGGGCATTTT.

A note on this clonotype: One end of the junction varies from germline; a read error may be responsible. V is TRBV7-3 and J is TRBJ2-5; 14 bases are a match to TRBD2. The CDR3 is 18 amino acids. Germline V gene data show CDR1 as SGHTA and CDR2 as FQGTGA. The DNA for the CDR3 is TGTGCCAGCAGCCTAACTCACACCGGGACTAGCGGGAGTGAGACCCAGTACTTC. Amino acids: CASSLTHTGTSGSETQYF.